This entry lists 32 T cell receptor beta chains sequenced from one sample in a study of T cell changes during pregnancy in multiple sclerosis. The repertoire was sequenced with immunoSEQ multiplex PCR; TCRdb's copy has only in-frame clones and lacks some. There are 70,000 to 100,000 clones in the sample; roughly 90% occur only once, and 1.5% lies in the top ten. Sequencing was performed on peripheral blood, taken in the first trimester of pregnancy. The source of these receptors is a female donor with multiple sclerosis, enrolled in a pregnancy study.

This rearrangement joins TRBV11-2 to TRBJ2-5; 7 bases match TRBD1. The CDR3 runs 15 residues. The V segment lost 0 bases and the J segment 1 base; nucleotides outside the gene matches: 2. Germline V gene sequence: CDR1 SGHAT, CDR2 FQNNGV. The CDR3 DNA sequence: TGTGCCAGCAGCTTAGATGGGGACAGCCAAGAGACCCAGTACTTC. It yields the protein CASSLDGDSQETQYF. The full variable domain, completed using reference TRBV11-2 and TRBJ2-5, is EAGVAQSPRYKIIEKRQSVAFWCNPISGHATLYWYQQILGQGPKLLIQFQNNGVVDDSQLPKDRFSAERLKGVDSTLKIQPAKLEDSAVYLCASSLDGDSQETQYFGPGTRLLVL.

This chain links TRBV5-1 with TRBJ2-7; possible D gene TRBD1, 6 bases. The CDR3 consists of 14 residues. Germline V gene lookup returns CDR1 SGHRS and CDR2 YFSETQ. V lost 1 base, J lost 0 bases, and 8 bases lay in between. The CDR3 nucleotides are TGCGCCAGCAGCTTGACAGGGTACTCCTACGAGCAGTACTTC. Amino acid sequence: CASSLTGYSYEQYF.

The chain uses TRBV5-8 and TRBJ2-1; D might be TRBD2 (6 bases). With 6 bases removed from V and 5 bases from J, the gap between germline ends came to 12 bases. The CDR3 is 13 amino acids. Germline CDR1 reads SGHTS; CDR2 reads YDEGEE. The CDR3 bases are TGTGCCAGCACCGGCGGGATGAACAATGAGCAGTTCTTC. This sequence encodes CASTGGMNNEQFF.

This chain uses TRBV30 with TRBJ2-2, with 9 nucleotides matching TRBD2. The CDR3 consists of 15 residues. The ends lost 1 base at V and 7 bases at J; junction bases unmatched: 7. CDR1 is GTSNPN, CDR2 SVGIG, per germline (reference sequence). The DNA for the CDR3 is TGTGCCTGGAGTGGGGGCGGGAGGGCCTTCGGGGAGCTGTTTTTT. It specifies CAWSGGGRAFGELFF. The complete variable domain, with remaining parts taken from reference TRBV30 and TRBJ2-2, reads SQTIHQWPATLVQPVGSPLSLECTVEGTSNPNLYWYRQAAGRGLQLLFYSVGIGQISSEVPQNLSASRPQDRQFILSSKKLLLSDSGFYLCAWSGGGRAFGELFFGEGSRLTVL.

J is TRBJ2-7 and V is TRBV10-3; 7 bases line up with TRBD1. Germline assignment: CDR1 ENHRY and CDR2 SYGVKD. The CDR3 has 13 amino acids. J lost 4 bases, V lost 10 bases, and 10 bases had no gene match. The CDR3 sequence is CATGQRTGYEQYF. CDR3 nucleotide sequence: TGTGCCACGGGACAGCGAACAGGTTACGAGCAGTACTTC.

The V and J genes are TRBV7-9 and TRBJ2-7; 7 bases match TRBD2. With 5 bases clipped from V and 1 base from J, the junction kept 5 bases outside the gene matches. CDR3 size: 14 residues. The germline V gene encodes CDR1 SEHNR and CDR2 FQNEAQ (reference sequence). CDR3 in DNA: TGTGCCAGCAGCCCCACGGGGGGATCCTACGAGCAGTACTTC. It is translated as CASSPTGGSYEQYF.

The table lists this clone with a count of one. The chain couples TRBV5-1 to TRBJ2-3; the match to TRBD2 covers 8 bases. The CDR3 is made up of 13 amino acids. The trim removed 7 bases at V and 0 bases at J, leaving 1 base unmatched. In germline, CDR1 is SGHRS, CDR2 YFSETQ. In DNA, the CDR3 is TGCGCCAGCCAGCGGGGGAGCACAGATACGCAGTATTTT. Amino acids: CASQRGSTDTQYF.

This chain joins TRBV2 and TRBJ2-7, with TRBD1 matching over 7 bases. Germline assignment: CDR1 SNHLY and CDR2 FYNNEI. V shed 6 bases and J 7 bases; nucleotides not matched to a gene: 9. The CDR3 sequence is 13 residues long. Written as DNA, the CDR3 is TGTGCCAGCAGGATGACAGGGAATTTTGAGCAGTACTTC. Translating it yields CASRMTGNFEQYF.

This chain joins TRBV5-1 and TRBJ2-7; D ambiguous. Germline V gives CDR1 SGHRS, CDR2 YFSETQ. There are 15 residues in the CDR3. The V end lost 1 base, the J end lost 0 bases, and 11 bases lay between the germline ends. The CDR3 coding sequence is TGCGCCAGCAGCTTGTTGGGCGCGACCTCCTACGAGCAGTACTTC. This translates into CASSLLGATSYEQYF.

DNA for the CDR3: TGTGCCTGGAGTCCTACCGACCCCCGCAGGTTTGGCTACACCTTC. Encoded protein: CAWSPTDPRRFGYTF. V is TRBV30 and J is TRBJ1-2; D remains unclear. CDR1 and CDR2 from the germline V gene are GTSNPN and SVGIG (reference sequence). This CDR3 contains 15 residues. Trimming shortened V by 2 bases and J by 7 bases, and 20 bases separated the two germline ends.

This chain links TRBV28 with TRBJ2-3; TRBD2 matches at 9 bases. Per the germline V gene, CDR1 is MDHEN and CDR2 is SYDVKM. This CDR3 has 15 amino acids. The ends lost 7 bases at V and 2 bases at J; junction bases unmatched: 7. The CDR3: CASNLLAGDTDTQYF. In DNA form, the CDR3 reads TGTGCCAGCAACCTGTTAGCGGGGGACACAGATACGCAGTATTTT.

V is TRBV11-2 and J is TRBJ2-7; D might be TRBD1 (6 bases). CDR1 and CDR2 from the germline V gene are SGHAT and FQNNGV. The CDR3 is made up of 14 amino acids. V was trimmed by 2 bases and J by 2 bases, leaving 10 bases between them. CDR3 loop: CASSLQDRPYEQYF. The CDR3 DNA sequence: TGTGCCAGCAGCTTACAAGACAGGCCCTACGAGCAGTACTTC.

The J gene is TRBJ1-1, the V gene TRBV19; TRBD1 matches at 8 bases. Per the germline V gene, CDR1 is LNHDA and CDR2 is SQIVND (reference sequence). V gave up 6 bases and J gave up 1 base; unmatched junction bases: 10. This CDR3 is 16 amino acids long. The chain's CDR3 is CASRATGARKNTEAFF. DNA of the CDR3: TGTGCCAGTAGGGCGACAGGGGCGAGAAAGAACACTGAAGCTTTCTTT.

The chain is built from TRBV7-8 and TRBJ1-1, with no clear D. Germline CDR1 and CDR2: SGHVS and FQNEAQ. The CDR3 loop spans 13 amino acids. V was clipped by 5 bases and J by 0 bases, with 7 bases between them. Here the CDR3 reads CASSPGLNTEAFF. CDR3 DNA sequence: TGTGCCAGCAGCCCGGGTTTGAACACTGAAGCTTTCTTT.

This rearrangement joins TRBV10-3 to TRBJ2-7; tentative D call: TRBD2 (6 bases). The germline CDR1 and CDR2 sequences are ENHRY and SYGVKD. With 8 bases removed from V and 4 bases from J, the gap between germline ends came to 15 bases. The CDR3 runs 13 residues. CDR3 region: CAIREPVLYEQYF. CDR3 nucleotides: TGTGCCATCCGGGAGCCGGTCTTATACGAGCAGTACTTC.

J is TRBJ1-1 and V is TRBV7-9; D possibly corresponds to TRBD1 (6 bases). Germline loops: CDR1 SEHNR, CDR2 FQNEAQ (reference sequence). The V gene lost 5 bases and the J gene lost 2 bases, with 15 bases spanning the gap. The CDR3 extends over 15 amino acids. CDR3 amino acids: CASSPRTALNTEAFF. The CDR3 DNA reads as TGTGCCAGCAGCCCACGGACAGCCTTAAACACTGAAGCTTTCTTT.

The chain recombines TRBV6-1 with TRBJ1-2, with 8 nucleotides matching TRBD1. CDR3 length: 14 residues. The V gene end was trimmed by 7 bases and the J gene end by 4 bases; junction bases not matched to a gene: 8. Germline CDR1 and CDR2: MNHNS and SASEGT. The CDR3 DNA sequence: TGTGCCAGCAAAGGACAGGGAATAATCTATGGCTACACCTTC. It encodes CASKGQGIIYGYTF.

Only a few counts were recorded for this clone. The rearrangement uses TRBV5-1 and TRBJ2-7, with D possibly matching TRBD1 (6 bases). The CDR3 runs to 14 residues. CDR1 and CDR2 from the germline V gene are SGHRS and YFSETQ. Deletions cut 2 bases from V and 2 bases from J, with 11 bases between. The CDR3 DNA reads as TGCGCCAGCAGCTTCACCACAGGGACCTACGAGCAGTACTTC. Its translation is CASSFTTGTYEQYF.

V and J are TRBV5-1 and TRBJ2-1; D is ambiguous. CDR1 SGHRS and CDR2 YFSETQ come from the germline V gene. The CDR3 runs to 17 residues. V was shortened by 4 bases and J by 8 bases, with 25 bases between the two germline ends. CDR3 DNA sequence: TGCGCCAGCAGCCCAGAAAGGAGCCGATTGAGAGGCGATGAGCAGTTCTTC. The encoded protein is CASSPERSRLRGDEQFF.

This chain uses TRBV5-1 with TRBJ2-6, with D maybe TRBD2 (5 bases). The CDR3 loop spans 15 amino acids. Germline V gene data show CDR1 as SGHRS and CDR2 as YFSETQ. The germline V and J ends were trimmed by 3 bases and 0 bases, with 7 bases remaining between them. The CDR3 nucleotides are TGCGCCAGCAGCTCGGGGATCTCTGGGGCCAACGTCCTGACTTTC. This codes for CASSSGISGANVLTF.

This sequence joins TRBV7-9 and TRBJ2-5; possibly TRBD1 for D (5 bases). CDR1 and CDR2 from the germline V gene are SEHNR and FQNEAQ (reference sequence). V gave up 1 base and J gave up 4 bases, with 13 bases separating them. The CDR3 runs to 15 residues. The CDR3 sequence is CASSLVQGPGETQYF. In DNA form, the CDR3 reads TGTGCCAGCAGCTTAGTCCAGGGCCCAGGAGAGACCCAGTACTTC.

This sequence joins TRBV29-1 and TRBJ2-2; no reliable D call. The CDR3 length is 12 residues. V was pared by 3 bases and J by 4 bases, with 6 bases between. Germline assignment: CDR1 SQVTM and CDR2 ANQGSEA. In nucleotides, the CDR3 is TGCAGCGTTGACAGTCCCACCGGGGAGCTGTTTTTT. Encoded protein: CSVDSPTGELFF.

V usage is TRBV5-4 and J usage is TRBJ2-3, with 9 positions matching TRBD2. This CDR3 region has 15 residues. The germline gives CDR1 SGHNT, CDR2 YYREEE (reference sequence). V shed 4 bases, J shed 1 base, and the junction held 4 bases outside the gene matches. This CDR3 is CASSGRLAGTDTQYF. The CDR3 DNA reads TGTGCCAGCAGCGGTAGACTAGCGGGCACAGATACGCAGTATTTT.

The V and J genes are TRBV27 and TRBJ2-7, with 10 bases fitting TRBD2. The J segment lost 1 base and the V segment lost 10 bases, leaving 7 bases of the junction unmatched. The V gene's germline CDR1 is MNHEY and CDR2 SMNVEV (reference sequence). CDR3 size: 14 residues. The CDR3 bases are TGTGCCACCCAGCGGGAGGGCTATTCCTACGAGCAGTACTTC. This gives the protein CATQREGYSYEQYF.

The V and J genes are TRBV11-2 and TRBJ2-4; 8 bases line up with TRBD2. V trimming: 5 bases; J trimming: 10 bases; junction bases outside the gene matches: 10. Germline V lookup: CDR1 SGHAT, CDR2 FQNNGV. The length of the CDR3 is 14 residues. The CDR3 protein is CASSPKGQREIQYF. DNA for the CDR3: TGTGCCAGCAGCCCGAAAGGACAGCGGGAGATTCAGTACTTC.

This chain joins TRBV27 and TRBJ1-5, with 9 bases aligning to TRBD1. The length of the CDR3 is 14 residues. V was clipped by 3 bases and J by 7 bases; unmatched bases: 4. Germline CDR1 and CDR2: MNHEY and SMNVEV (reference sequence). The CDR3 here is CASSFGQGSQPQHF. CDR3 bases: TGTGCCAGCAGTTTCGGACAGGGGTCGCAGCCCCAGCATTTT.

V is TRBV5-6 and J is TRBJ2-2; 7 bases fit TRBD1. Per the germline V gene, CDR1 is SGHDT and CDR2 is YYEEEE. V dropped 4 bases and J dropped 3; count of bases not matched to a gene: 9. This CDR3 has 16 amino acids. In DNA form, the CDR3 reads TGTGCCAGCAGCCGTTTGACAGGGTTCGACACCGGGGAGCTGTTTTTT. It encodes CASSRLTGFDTGELFF.

The chain carries TRBV5-1 and TRBJ2-7; TRBD2 agrees at 16 bases. Germline CDR1 is SGHRS and CDR2 is YFSETQ. The V segment lost 6 bases and the J segment 3 bases; nucleotides outside the gene matches: 6. This CDR3 is built from 16 residues. The CDR3 sequence: CASKGLAGGSSYEQYF. DNA of the CDR3: TGCGCCAGCAAGGGACTAGCGGGAGGGTCCAGCTACGAGCAGTACTTC.

The genes are TRBV5-4 and TRBJ2-7; 7 nucleotides line up with TRBD1. V lost 3 bases, J lost 4 bases, and 10 bases stayed unmatched. Germline-derived CDR1 and CDR2 are SGHNT and YYREEE (reference sequence). The CDR3 is 15 residues long. The CDR3 here is CASSSPGQDPYEQYF. The CDR3 coding sequence is TGTGCCAGCAGCTCACCAGGACAGGATCCTTACGAGCAGTACTTC.

Only one count was recorded for this clone. J is TRBJ2-2 and V is TRBV6-1, with 12 bases identical to TRBD1. The CDR3 length is 15 residues. Germline V gene data show CDR1 as MNHNS and CDR2 as SASEGT. V was pared by 6 bases and J by 5 bases, with 4 bases of the junction left unmatched. CDR3 bases: TGTGCCAGCAGCACGGGACAGGGGGCGACCGGGGAGCTGTTTTTT. Amino acid sequence: CASSTGQGATGELFF.

The chain joins TRBV11-2 to TRBJ2-7; TRBD2 might be the D (5 bases). Germline V lookup: CDR1 SGHAT, CDR2 FQNNGV. The CDR3 runs 11 residues. The V gene lost 11 bases and the J gene lost 6 bases, with 14 bases spanning the gap. CDR3 in DNA: TGTGCCTCCCGCACCGGAGGCGAGCAGTACTTC. The encoded protein is CASRTGGEQYF.

The CDR3 DNA sequence: TGTGCCAGCTCGCTCGACAGGGGGTCTACGCAGTATTTT. It codes for CASSLDRGSTQYF. This chain joins TRBV18 and TRBJ2-3, with 9 bases matching TRBD1. Germline CDR1 is KGHSH and CDR2 is LQKENI. V lost 6 bases, J lost 8 bases, and 6 bases stayed unmatched. The length of the CDR3 is 13 residues.